The 2 T cell receptor beta chains in this list originate from one sample, sequenced in a study of control samples from healthy donors and cancer patients. Assay: immunoSEQ multiplex PCR; the TCRdb copy retains only in-frame clones and omits some. The sample has roughly 370,000 clones, about nine tenths seen once. Sequenced: PBMCs. The receptors stem from a man in his forties or fifties with head and neck cancer.

The chain employs TRBV19 and TRBJ2-7, with 7 nucleotides matching TRBD1. With 6 bases clipped from V and 0 bases from J, the junction kept 5 bases outside the gene matches. CDR3 length: 14 residues. The V gene's germline CDR1 is LNHDA and CDR2 SQIVND (reference sequence). CDR3 DNA: TGTGCCAGTAGCCGGGACAGAAGCTCCTACGAGCAGTACTTC. Its translation: CASSRDRSSYEQYF.

This clone was seen a single time. The chain employs TRBV24-1 and TRBJ2-6; a possible D gene is TRBD2 (6 bases). Germline CDR1 KGHDR, CDR2 SFDVKD. The CDR3 has 18 residues. Trimming left V 2 bases short and J 3 bases short, with 16 bases between. CDR3 amino acids: CATSDSRDSLGGANVLTF. CDR3 nucleotide sequence: TGTGCCACCAGTGATTCCCGGGACTCCCTGGGTGGGGCCAACGTCCTGACTTTC.